This TCR beta chain came from a study of glioma-infiltrating T cells after dendritic cell vaccination. As for the study in general: Glioblastoma patients came from Phase I and II dendritic cell vaccination trials.

The CDR3 is 15 amino acids. The J segment lost 2 bases and the V segment lost 5 bases, leaving 9 bases of the junction unmatched. Germline-derived CDR1 and CDR2 are SGHTA and FQGNSA. Amplification used 60 V beta primers and 13 J beta primers. Sequencing was performed with immunoSEQ multiplex PCR; in TCRdb, only in-frame clones are kept and a portion is missing. This table holds under 130,000 clones, roughly 79% found once. Isocitrate dehydrogenase mutation was absent in all glioblastoma patients. Remarks on this clone: The antigen is undetermined.

Study outcomes and limitations: No direct clonality-survival link was found; a diverse polyclonal response may matter.

The V gene is TRBV7-2, the J gene TRBJ2-7, with 7 bases fitting TRBD1. This TCR was sampled from a human donor with glioblastoma. The sample in question was blood, obtained before dendritic cell vaccination. The CDR3 sequence is CASSEGTASAYEQYF. The CDR3 DNA is TGTGCCAGCAGCGAAGGGACAGCCTCGGCCTACGAGCAGTACTTC.